These 24 T cell receptor beta chains were sequenced from one sample in a study of blood T cell repertoires in COVID-19. Clones were read by immunoSEQ multiplex PCR, and TCRdb kept only the in-frame ones, dropping some. The sample lists about 300,000 clones; around 85% were seen once. Sequencing was performed on PBMCs or T cells enriched from blood (not recorded which). The receptors were sampled from a woman younger than 45 who had been exposed to COVID-19.

This clone was seen just once. This chain uses TRBV3-1 (or the pseudogene TRBV3-2) with TRBJ1-2; TRBD1 agrees at 8 bases. The J segment lost 4 bases and the V segment lost 6 bases, leaving 7 bases of the junction unmatched. There are 14 residues in the CDR3. The germline V gene encodes CDR1 LGHDT and CDR2 YNNKEL (reference sequence). The CDR3 loop is CASSWTGLSYGYTF. In DNA form, the CDR3 reads TGTGCCAGCAGTTGGACAGGGCTAAGCTATGGCTACACCTTC.

The V call is TRBV21-1, the J call TRBJ1-5. TRBV21-1 is annotated as a pseudogene. This CDR3 has 11 amino acids. The CDR3 DNA reads as TGTGCCAGCAGCAACCCCGTTTCCCAGCATTTT. As protein: CASSNPVSQHF.

V is TRBV20-1 and J is TRBJ2-3, with a tentative D call TRBD1 (6 bases). Trimming shortened V by 3 bases and J by 2 bases, and 15 bases separated the two germline ends. The CDR3 length is 15 residues. The germline V gene has CDR1 DFQATT and CDR2 SNEGSKA (reference sequence). The CDR3 is CSASGHRANTDTQYF. The DNA of the CDR3 is TGCAGTGCTAGTGGGCACAGGGCGAACACAGATACGCAGTATTTT.

The chain couples TRBV5-1 to TRBJ1-1, with 7 bases fitting TRBD1. This CDR3 has 13 amino acids. The germline V gene has CDR1 SGHRS and CDR2 YFSETQ. V was pared by 4 bases and J by 8 bases, with 8 bases of the junction left unmatched. CDR3 loop: CASSLGQVLEAFF. The CDR3, as DNA: TGCGCCAGCAGCCTAGGACAGGTACTAGAAGCTTTCTTT.

This clone was found many times. The chain is built from TRBV6-1 and TRBJ1-3; perhaps TRBD1 as D (5 bases). The CDR3 extends over 16 amino acids. Germline V gives CDR1 MNHNS, CDR2 SASEGT. V was cut by 2 bases and J by 0 bases, with 11 bases left in between. CDR3 nucleotide sequence: TGTGCCAGCAGTGAATTAGGGGTCACCTCTGGAAACACCATATATTTT. Translating gives CASSELGVTSGNTIYF.

The J gene is TRBJ2-3, the V gene TRBV2; 10 bases align to TRBD2. Trimming took 6 bases from V and 2 from J; bases not matched to a gene: 5. The length of the CDR3 is 15 residues. CDR1 is SNHLY, CDR2 FYNNEI, per germline. The CDR3 bases are TGTGCCAGCAGGGGGACTAGCGTTTCCACAGATACGCAGTATTTT. This encodes CASRGTSVSTDTQYF.

The rearrangement links TRBV28 to TRBJ1-2; 12 bases are shared with TRBD1. The germline V gene has CDR1 MDHEN and CDR2 SYDVKM. This CDR3 has 17 residues. V lost 2 bases, J lost 5 bases, and 9 bases stayed unmatched. The CDR3 bases are TGTGCCAGCAGTTTACTACAAGGGACAGGGGGCGAATATGGCTACACCTTC. It translates to CASSLLQGTGGEYGYTF.

The J gene is TRBJ1-4, the V gene TRBV4-3; D remains unclear. Germline V gene sequence: CDR1 LGHNA, CDR2 YSLEER. The CDR3 extends over 16 amino acids. V was pared by 4 bases and J by 0 bases, with 12 bases between. The CDR3 DNA sequence: TGCGCCAGCAGCCGAGGAGACGGCCCAACTAATGAAAAACTGTTTTTT. This translates into CASSRGDGPTNEKLFF.

The chain couples TRBV23-1 to TRBJ2-4; possibly TRBD1 for D (5 bases). TRBV23-1 is classed as an ORF, of uncertain function. The CDR3 contains 17 residues. V lost 0 bases, J lost 0 bases, and 12 bases lay in between. The CDR3 sequence is CASSQSGPLLAKNIQYF. The CDR3 DNA sequence: TGCGCCAGCAGTCAATCGGGGCCATTACTAGCCAAAAACATTCAGTACTTC.

This rearrangement joins TRBV6-4 to TRBJ2-1; 10 nucleotides align to TRBD2. This CDR3 region has 20 residues. The germline CDR1 and CDR2 sequences are MRHNA and SNTAGT. The V and J ends lost 7 bases and 0 bases, in that order; junction bases with no gene match: 18. The CDR3 DNA sequence: TGTGCCAGCACAAAACCCAGGGCGCTAGCGGGGGTTAGCTCCTACAATGAGCAGTTCTTC. This gives the protein CASTKPRALAGVSSYNEQFF.

The rearrangement uses TRBV27 and TRBJ2-2, with D hard to call. V dropped 4 bases and J dropped 6 bases, with 6 bases sitting between them. Germline V CDR1 and CDR2: MNHEY, SMNVEV (reference sequence). There are 12 residues in the CDR3. The CDR3 nucleotides read TGTGCCAGCAGTTCGTTCGCCGGGGAGCTGTTTTTT. Translation gives CASSSFAGELFF.

To note about this clone: Other DNA sequences in this sample translate to the same CDR3. The V and J genes are TRBV28 and TRBJ1-2; 8 bases line up with TRBD1. The CDR3 contains 13 residues. CDR1 and CDR2 (germline): MDHEN, SYDVKM. V shed 3 bases, J shed 5 bases, and the junction held 2 bases outside the gene matches. CDR3 nucleotides: TGTGCCAGCAGTTTTGGACAGGGATATGGCTACACCTTC. It yields the protein CASSFGQGYGYTF.

CDR3 nucleotide sequence: TGTGCCAGTAGTCTGGACAGGGGTGGAGAAAAACTGTTTTTT. It translates to CASSLDRGGEKLFF. The rearrangement joins TRBV19 to TRBJ1-4; 9 bases fit TRBD1. The germline CDR1 and CDR2 sequences are LNHDA and SQIVND (reference sequence). With 5 bases clipped from V and 8 bases from J, the junction kept 6 bases outside the gene matches. This CDR3 has 14 residues.

This clone was found once. The V call is TRBV27, the J call TRBJ2-7, with TRBD2 matching 9 bases. V was pared by 2 bases and J by 7 bases, with 15 bases of the junction left unmatched. CDR3 length: 17 amino acids. The germline V gene encodes CDR1 MNHEY and CDR2 SMNVEV (reference sequence). The CDR3 loop is CASSLRAGRLAGGEQYF. The CDR3 DNA reads TGTGCCAGCAGTTTAAGGGCAGGGCGGCTGGCGGGAGGGGAGCAGTACTTC.

In its sample, this clone was seen a few times. The gene calls are TRBV5-5 and TRBJ1-6; D call uncertain. V dropped 4 bases and J dropped 17 bases, with 22 bases sitting between them. This CDR3 comprises 14 residues. Germline CDR1 is SGHKS and CDR2 is YYEKEE (reference sequence). Written as DNA, the CDR3 is TGTGCCAGCAGCCCCTCGGAGGGATTGGGCCTCATCCACTTT. Translating it yields CASSPSEGLGLIHF.

The chain couples TRBV18 to TRBJ1-4; 10 bases match TRBD1. This CDR3 comprises 16 residues. Germline values: CDR1 KGHSH, CDR2 LQKENI. Trimming at V came to 1 base and at J to 8 bases, leaving 7 bases not matched to a gene. The CDR3, as DNA: TGTGCCAGCTCACCACGGGGACAGGGGATCGGGGAAAAACTGTTTTTT. Translated, it gives CASSPRGQGIGEKLFF. Full variable domain (remainder filled in from reference TRBV18 and TRBJ1-4): NAGVMQNPRHLVRRRGQEARLRCSPMKGHSHVYWYRQLPEEGLKFMVYLQKENIIDESGMPKERFSAEFPKEGPSILRIQQVVRGDSAAYFCASSPRGQGIGEKLFFGSGTQLSVL.

The chain is built from TRBV27 and TRBJ2-5; 10 nucleotides match TRBD2. Germline lookup yields CDR1 MNHEY and CDR2 SMNVEV (reference sequence). V lost 1 base to trimming and J lost 2 bases; unmatched junction nucleotides: 7. This CDR3 is 17 amino acids long. CDR3 in DNA: TGTGCCAGCAGTTTATACACTAGCGGGGTTATACAAGAGACCCAGTACTTC. Translating it yields CASSLYTSGVIQETQYF.

The rearrangement links TRBV2 to TRBJ1-1, with D tentatively TRBD1 (5 bases). The CDR3 length is 12 residues. The ends were cut back, 6 bases at V and 8 bases at J, with 13 bases in the middle. Germline CDR1 reads SNHLY; CDR2 reads FYNNEI. The CDR3 is CASRPGGVEAFF. The CDR3 DNA sequence: TGTGCCAGCAGACCCGGGGGAGTGGAAGCTTTCTTT.

This chain uses TRBV27 with TRBJ2-7; 7 nucleotides line up with TRBD2. CDR3 length: 16 amino acids. Germline V lookup: CDR1 MNHEY, CDR2 SMNVEV (reference sequence). V gave up 5 bases and J gave up 2 bases; unmatched junction bases: 12. The chain's CDR3 is CASSPELSGLAYEQYF. The CDR3, as DNA: TGTGCCAGCAGTCCCGAACTTAGCGGGTTAGCCTACGAGCAGTACTTC.

The chain links TRBV11-2 to TRBJ1-2; D remains ambiguous. The V and J ends lost 4 bases and 1 base respectively, with 16 bases between them. Germline V gene lookup returns CDR1 SGHAT and CDR2 FQNNGV. This CDR3 contains 16 residues. As DNA, the CDR3 is TGTGCCAGCAGCTCCCGACCGGACGGGATTAACTATGGCTACACCTTC. This gives the protein CASSSRPDGINYGYTF.

For this clone: The sample carries other DNA sequences with the same CDR3. The chain links TRBV19 to TRBJ2-1; the match to TRBD2 covers 7 bases. The germline CDR1 and CDR2 sequences are LNHDA and SQIVND (reference sequence). Germline trimming cut 6 bases from V and 9 bases from J; bases unmatched to any gene: 11. The length of the CDR3 is 14 residues. The CDR3 DNA follows: TGTGCCAGTAGCTGGACTAGTGGGAAGGTTGAGCAGTTCTTC. Protein sequence: CASSWTSGKVEQFF.

V is TRBV5-1 and J is TRBJ2-5; 10 nucleotides align to TRBD1. V lost 3 bases to trimming and J lost 5 bases; unmatched junction nucleotides: 7. Germline V gene lookup returns CDR1 SGHRS and CDR2 YFSETQ. This CDR3 comprises 15 residues. The CDR3 bases are TGCGCCAGCAGCTCAAAGACAGGGGGCAGGGAGACCCAGTACTTC. Translating it yields CASSSKTGGRETQYF.

The V and J genes are TRBV28 and TRBJ1-1, with 9 bases identical to TRBD1. This CDR3 has 16 amino acids. CDR1 and CDR2 (germline): MDHEN, SYDVKM. Trimming took 5 bases from V and 4 from J; bases not matched to a gene: 11. CDR3 loop: CASSTPGQGFGTEAFF. CDR3 DNA sequence: TGTGCCAGCAGTACTCCGGGACAGGGATTTGGCACTGAAGCTTTCTTT.

This clone was observed a handful of times. This sequence joins TRBV2 and TRBJ1-2; 12 bases align to TRBD1. The trim removed 6 bases at V and 2 bases at J, leaving 1 base unmatched. This CDR3 is built from 14 residues. Germline assignment: CDR1 SNHLY and CDR2 FYNNEI. CDR3 sequence (DNA): TGTGCCAGCAGAGGGACAGGGGGCAACTATGGCTACACCTTC. It is translated as CASRGTGGNYGYTF.